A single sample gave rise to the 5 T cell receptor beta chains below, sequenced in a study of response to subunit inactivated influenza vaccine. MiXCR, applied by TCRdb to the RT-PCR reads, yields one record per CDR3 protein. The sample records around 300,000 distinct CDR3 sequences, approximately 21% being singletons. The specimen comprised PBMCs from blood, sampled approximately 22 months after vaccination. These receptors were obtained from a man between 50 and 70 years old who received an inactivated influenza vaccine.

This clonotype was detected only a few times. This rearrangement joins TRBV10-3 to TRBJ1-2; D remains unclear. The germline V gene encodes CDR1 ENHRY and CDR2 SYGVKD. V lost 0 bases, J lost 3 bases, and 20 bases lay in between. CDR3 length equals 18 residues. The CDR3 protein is CAISESPFLGRLDYGYTF. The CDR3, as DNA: TGTGCCATCAGTGAGTCGCCATTCCTAGGGCGGTTGGACTATGGCTACACCTTC.

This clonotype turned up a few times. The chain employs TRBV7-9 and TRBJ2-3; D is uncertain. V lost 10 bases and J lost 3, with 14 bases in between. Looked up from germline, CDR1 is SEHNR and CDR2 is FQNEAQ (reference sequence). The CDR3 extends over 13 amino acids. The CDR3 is CATSKLRTDTQYF. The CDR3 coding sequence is TGTGCCACCTCGAAGTTGAGGACAGATACGCAGTATTTT. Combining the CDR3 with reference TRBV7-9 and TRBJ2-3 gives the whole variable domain DTGVSQNPRHKITKRGQNVTFRCDPISEHNRLYWYRQTLGQGPEFLTYFQNEAQLEKSRLLSDRFSAERPKGSFSTLEIQRTEQGDSAMYLCATSKLRTDTQYFGPGTRLTVL.

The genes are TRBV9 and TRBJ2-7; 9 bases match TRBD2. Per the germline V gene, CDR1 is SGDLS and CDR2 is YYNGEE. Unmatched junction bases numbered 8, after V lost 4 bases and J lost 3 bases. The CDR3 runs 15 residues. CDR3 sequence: CASSPRAGGLYEQYF. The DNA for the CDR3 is TGTGCCAGCAGCCCTCGAGCGGGAGGCCTCTACGAGCAGTACTTC. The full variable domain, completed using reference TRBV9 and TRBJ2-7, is DSGVTQTPKHLITATGQRVTLRCSPRSGDLSVYWYQQSLDQGLQFLIQYYNGEERAKGNILERFSAQQFPDLHSELNLSSLELGDSALYFCASSPRAGGLYEQYFGPGTRLTVT.

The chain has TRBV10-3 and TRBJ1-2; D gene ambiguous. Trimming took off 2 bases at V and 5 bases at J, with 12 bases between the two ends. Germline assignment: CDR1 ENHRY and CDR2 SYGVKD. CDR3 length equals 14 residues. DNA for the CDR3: TGTGCCATCAGTGAGGGGAAACTGAGTTATGGCTACACCTTC. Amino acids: CAISEGKLSYGYTF.

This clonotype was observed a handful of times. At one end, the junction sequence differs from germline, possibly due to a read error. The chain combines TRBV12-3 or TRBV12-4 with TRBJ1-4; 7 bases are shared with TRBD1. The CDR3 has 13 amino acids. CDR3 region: CASSGRTGRGGIF. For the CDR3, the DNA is TGTGCCAGCAGTGGGAGGACAGGCCGAGGGGGTATTTTT.